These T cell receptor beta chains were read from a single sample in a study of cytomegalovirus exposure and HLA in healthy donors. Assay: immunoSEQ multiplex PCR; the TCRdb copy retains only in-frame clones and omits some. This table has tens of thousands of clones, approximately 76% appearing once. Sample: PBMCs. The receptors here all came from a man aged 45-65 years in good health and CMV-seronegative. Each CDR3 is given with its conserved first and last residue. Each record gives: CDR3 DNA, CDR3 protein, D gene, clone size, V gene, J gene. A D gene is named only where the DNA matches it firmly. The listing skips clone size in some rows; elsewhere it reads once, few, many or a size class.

cdr3_nt: TGTGCCAGCAGCGGAACGAAAGGACAGGGAGGAAATTCACCCCTCCACTTT
cdr3_aa: CASSGTKGQGGNSPLHF
d_call: TRBD1
clone_size: -
v_call: TRBV9
j_call: TRBJ1-6

cdr3_nt: TGCGCCAGCAGCGACACTAGCGGGGGGTACAATGAGCAGTTCTTC
cdr3_aa: CASSDTSGGYNEQFF
d_call: TRBD2
clone_size: -
v_call: TRBV5-1
j_call: TRBJ2-1

cdr3_nt: TGCAGCACCTCCACCGGGACAGGGGGCAAGACCCAGTACTTC
cdr3_aa: CSTSTGTGGKTQYF
d_call: TRBD1
clone_size: -
v_call: TRBV29-1
j_call: TRBJ2-5

cdr3_nt: TGTGCCAGCAGCCCGGGACTTTACGAGCAGTACTTC
cdr3_aa: CASSPGLYEQYF
d_call: -
clone_size: -
v_call: TRBV6-4
j_call: TRBJ2-7

cdr3_nt: TGTGCCAGCAGCTTAGACCCCGCCAGGCAGTCCTCCTACGAGCAGTACTTC
cdr3_aa: CASSLDPARQSSYEQYF
d_call: -
clone_size: few
v_call: TRBV7-8
j_call: TRBJ2-7

cdr3_nt: TGTGCCAGCAGCACACCAACTAGCGCGTCCAAAAACATTCAGTACTTC
cdr3_aa: CASSTPTSASKNIQYF
d_call: TRBD2
clone_size: -
v_call: TRBV7-2
j_call: TRBJ2-4

cdr3_nt: TGTGCCAGCAGGCCGACACCTACTCAAGAGACCCAGTACTTC
cdr3_aa: CASRPTPTQETQYF
d_call: -
clone_size: -
v_call: TRBV6-6
j_call: TRBJ2-5

cdr3_nt: TGTGCCAGCAGTGAACATCAGTCAGGGGGCAGTGGCTACACCTTC
cdr3_aa: CASSEHQSGGSGYTF
d_call: TRBD1
clone_size: -
v_call: TRBV6-1
j_call: TRBJ1-2

cdr3_nt: TGTGCCAGCGCAGGGGTATTAAACACCGGGGAGCTGTTTTTT
cdr3_aa: CASAGVLNTGELFF
d_call: -
clone_size: once
v_call: TRBV9
j_call: TRBJ2-2

cdr3_nt: TGCGCCAGCCGCGATCCGGGGACCCAGTACTTC
cdr3_aa: CASRDPGTQYF
d_call: -
clone_size: few
v_call: TRBV5-1
j_call: TRBJ2-5

cdr3_nt: TGTGCCAGCAGCCTCACCCAGGGCGGTAATGAAAAACTGTTTTTT
cdr3_aa: CASSLTQGGNEKLFF
d_call: -
clone_size: -
v_call: TRBV5-4
j_call: TRBJ1-4

cdr3_nt: TGTGCCAGCAGCTTGGATCAGAGGACAGGGGCAACAGATACGCAGTATTTT
cdr3_aa: CASSLDQRTGATDTQYF
d_call: TRBD1
clone_size: -
v_call: TRBV5-8
j_call: TRBJ2-3

cdr3_nt: TGTGCCAGCAGTTCCCTAGCGGGGGACTCCTACAATGAGCAGTTCTTC
cdr3_aa: CASSSLAGDSYNEQFF
d_call: TRBD2
clone_size: -
v_call: TRBV6-6
j_call: TRBJ2-1

cdr3_nt: TGTGCCAGCAGGAGCTCCTATAATTCACCCCTCCACTTT
cdr3_aa: CASRSSYNSPLHF
d_call: -
clone_size: few
v_call: TRBV6-5
j_call: TRBJ1-6

cdr3_nt: TGTGCCACCTGGCCTGGGGCTCTGAACACTGAAGCTTTCTTT
cdr3_aa: CATWPGALNTEAFF
d_call: -
clone_size: once
v_call: TRBV10-3
j_call: TRBJ1-1

cdr3_nt: TGTGCCAGCCTCCCTAACGCAGGGGCTACGCAGTATTTT
cdr3_aa: CASLPNAGATQYF
d_call: -
clone_size: once
v_call: TRBV11-2
j_call: TRBJ2-3

cdr3_nt: TGTGCCAGCAGCTTACCCCCCCTCCAGTTCTTC
cdr3_aa: CASSLPPLQFF
d_call: -
clone_size: few
v_call: TRBV7-2
j_call: TRBJ2-1

cdr3_nt: TGTGCCAGCAGTTACTCGATAACCCCAGGGGGCTACACCTTC
cdr3_aa: CASSYSITPGGYTF
d_call: -
clone_size: -
v_call: TRBV6-5
j_call: TRBJ1-2

cdr3_nt: TGTGCCAGCAGCGTGAGGGGGTTTGGGGCCAACGTCCTGACTTTC
cdr3_aa: CASSVRGFGANVLTF
d_call: -
clone_size: -
v_call: TRBV9
j_call: TRBJ2-6

cdr3_nt: TGTGCCAGCAGTAAAATCCAGGGAACTGGGGCCAACGTCCTGACTTTC
cdr3_aa: CASSKIQGTGANVLTF
d_call: -
clone_size: -
v_call: TRBV27
j_call: TRBJ2-6

cdr3_nt: TGTGCCAGCAGCCTCAGTAGGGGGGGGGCCTACGAGCAGTACTTC
cdr3_aa: CASSLSRGGAYEQYF
d_call: -
clone_size: -
v_call: TRBV11-1
j_call: TRBJ2-7

cdr3_nt: TGTGCCAGCAGCGTAGCTCCCCGGGGCCAAGAGACCCAGTACTTC
cdr3_aa: CASSVAPRGQETQYF
d_call: -
clone_size: -
v_call: TRBV9
j_call: TRBJ2-5

cdr3_nt: TGCAGCGTTTTTCTTGATGGCTACACCTTC
cdr3_aa: CSVFLDGYTF
d_call: -
clone_size: -
v_call: TRBV29-1
j_call: TRBJ1-2

cdr3_nt: TGTGCCAGCAGTAGACAGGGTCAGCCCCAGCATTTT
cdr3_aa: CASSRQGQPQHF
d_call: TRBD1
clone_size: -
v_call: TRBV27
j_call: TRBJ1-5

cdr3_nt: TGTGCCAGCAGCTACCGGGACAGGGTAGGCGAGCAGTACTTC
cdr3_aa: CASSYRDRVGEQYF
d_call: TRBD1
clone_size: -
v_call: TRBV5-6
j_call: TRBJ2-7

cdr3_nt: TGTGCCTGGAAGGGACTGAGGCGGAACACCGGGGAGCTGTTTTTT
cdr3_aa: CAWKGLRRNTGELFF
d_call: -
clone_size: -
v_call: TRBV30
j_call: TRBJ2-2

cdr3_nt: TGTGCCAGCAGTTTAAGTACGGTCTATGGCTACACCTTC
cdr3_aa: CASSLSTVYGYTF
d_call: -
clone_size: -
v_call: TRBV28
j_call: TRBJ1-2

cdr3_nt: TGTGCCAGCAGTGACTGGGGGGACACCATATATTTT
cdr3_aa: CASSDWGDTIYF
d_call: -
clone_size: few
v_call: TRBV6-1
j_call: TRBJ1-3

cdr3_nt: TGTGCCAGCAGCGTGGGACAGGCTCAAGAGACCCAGTACTTC
cdr3_aa: CASSVGQAQETQYF
d_call: TRBD1
clone_size: -
v_call: TRBV9
j_call: TRBJ2-5

cdr3_nt: TGTGCCAGCGGGACAGGGGGCGGCCTCGGGCAGTTCTTC
cdr3_aa: CASGTGGGLGQFF
d_call: TRBD1
clone_size: -
v_call: TRBV6-1
j_call: TRBJ2-1

cdr3_nt: TGTGCCAGCAGCATTGCCGGGACTAGCGGGGGGTCAGATACGCAGTATTTT
cdr3_aa: CASSIAGTSGGSDTQYF
d_call: TRBD2
clone_size: -
v_call: TRBV9
j_call: TRBJ2-3

cdr3_nt: TGTGCCAGCAGCTTGCAGGGCGGCACTGAAGCTTTCTTT
cdr3_aa: CASSLQGGTEAFF
d_call: -
clone_size: -
v_call: TRBV5-6
j_call: TRBJ1-1

cdr3_nt: TGTGCCAGTAGTACTGGACAGGCGTTAGAGACCCAGTACTTC
cdr3_aa: CASSTGQALETQYF
d_call: TRBD1
clone_size: -
v_call: TRBV19
j_call: TRBJ2-5

cdr3_nt: TGTGCCATCAGTGATGGCGGGGGGGGGACCCAAGAGACCCAGTACTTC
cdr3_aa: CAISDGGGGTQETQYF
d_call: TRBD2
clone_size: -
v_call: TRBV10-3
j_call: TRBJ2-5

cdr3_nt: TGTGCCAGCAGTGTGACAGGGGGTTTTCTCTACGAGCAGTACTTC
cdr3_aa: CASSVTGGFLYEQYF
d_call: TRBD1
clone_size: -
v_call: TRBV2
j_call: TRBJ2-7

cdr3_nt: TGTGCCAGCAGCCAAGAAGACAGGGCTTGGTACGAGCAGTACTTC
cdr3_aa: CASSQEDRAWYEQYF
d_call: TRBD1
clone_size: -
v_call: TRBV4-2
j_call: TRBJ2-7

cdr3_nt: TGTGCCAGCAGTGACCGACAGGCTCTAACAGATACGCAGTATTTT
cdr3_aa: CASSDRQALTDTQYF
d_call: -
clone_size: -
v_call: TRBV2
j_call: TRBJ2-3

cdr3_nt: TGTGCCAGCGGCGGGCAAGAGACCCAGTACTTC
cdr3_aa: CASGGQETQYF
d_call: -
clone_size: -
v_call: TRBV6-5
j_call: TRBJ2-5

cdr3_nt: TGTGCCTGGACCCATGAGGTGCTGGCCAAAAACATTCAGTACTTC
cdr3_aa: CAWTHEVLAKNIQYF
d_call: -
clone_size: -
v_call: TRBV30
j_call: TRBJ2-4

cdr3_nt: TGTGCCAGCAGCTTAGGGACAGCTGCCTCTAATGAGCAGTTCTTC
cdr3_aa: CASSLGTAASNEQFF
d_call: -
clone_size: -
v_call: TRBV7-6
j_call: TRBJ2-1

cdr3_nt: TGTGCCACACAAGCGAGAGAGACCCAGTACTTC
cdr3_aa: CATQARETQYF
d_call: -
clone_size: -
v_call: TRBV28
j_call: TRBJ2-5

cdr3_nt: TGTGCCTGGAGTGAGGGGGATTGGGCGCAGTATTTT
cdr3_aa: CAWSEGDWAQYF
d_call: -
clone_size: -
v_call: TRBV30
j_call: TRBJ2-3

cdr3_nt: TGTGCCAGCAGCCCTCGGACTAGCGGGGCCAATGAGCAGTTCTTC
cdr3_aa: CASSPRTSGANEQFF
d_call: TRBD2
clone_size: -
v_call: TRBV13
j_call: TRBJ2-1

cdr3_nt: TGTGCCAGCAGTCTTTTGCGGGGAGGGAATCAGCCCCAGCATTTT
cdr3_aa: CASSLLRGGNQPQHF
d_call: -
clone_size: -
v_call: TRBV6-5
j_call: TRBJ1-5

cdr3_nt: TGTGCCAGCAGGAGGGCTAGCGGGGGTACAGATACGCAGTATTTT
cdr3_aa: CASRRASGGTDTQYF
d_call: TRBD2
clone_size: -
v_call: TRBV6-4
j_call: TRBJ2-3

cdr3_nt: TGTGCCAGCAGGACAGTGGCAGGCGAGCAGTACTTC
cdr3_aa: CASRTVAGEQYF
d_call: -
clone_size: -
v_call: TRBV28
j_call: TRBJ2-7

cdr3_nt: TGTGCCAGCAGGGGGGACACAAACACTGAAGCTTTCTTT
cdr3_aa: CASRGDTNTEAFF
d_call: -
clone_size: -
v_call: TRBV6-5
j_call: TRBJ1-1

cdr3_nt: TGTGCCAGCAGCACGAAGGGGCATTGGAATTCACCCCTCCACTTT
cdr3_aa: CASSTKGHWNSPLHF
d_call: -
clone_size: -
v_call: TRBV21-1
j_call: TRBJ1-6

cdr3_nt: TGCGCCAGCAGCTTGGCCTCAGGCGTCGATTCACCCCTCCACTTT
cdr3_aa: CASSLASGVDSPLHF
d_call: -
clone_size: -
v_call: TRBV5-1
j_call: TRBJ1-6

cdr3_nt: TGTGCCAGCAGCGGCCTCGAAGCTGGCTACACCTTC
cdr3_aa: CASSGLEAGYTF
d_call: -
clone_size: -
v_call: TRBV9
j_call: TRBJ1-2

cdr3_nt: TGTGCCAGCAGCTTAGGGATTACAGGCCCCTGGGCTTCACCCCTCCACTTT
cdr3_aa: CASSLGITGPWASPLHF
d_call: -
clone_size: -
v_call: TRBV11-2
j_call: TRBJ1-6

cdr3_nt: TGTGCCTGGAGTGTAGCGGGGGGCAGTGAAAAACTGTTTTTT
cdr3_aa: CAWSVAGGSEKLFF
d_call: -
clone_size: -
v_call: TRBV30
j_call: TRBJ1-4

cdr3_nt: TGTGCTCTTAGTCGGGGGGCCGGGGAGACCCAGTACTTC
cdr3_aa: CALSRGAGETQYF
d_call: -
clone_size: -
v_call: TRBV30
j_call: TRBJ2-5

cdr3_nt: TGTGCCAGCAGCGAGACTAGCGGGCCAGGCAATGAGCAGTTCTTC
cdr3_aa: CASSETSGPGNEQFF
d_call: TRBD2
clone_size: -
v_call: TRBV9
j_call: TRBJ2-1

cdr3_nt: TGTGCCAGCAGCTTGGGACAGGGCTACAATGAGCAGTTCTTC
cdr3_aa: CASSLGQGYNEQFF
d_call: TRBD1
clone_size: -
v_call: TRBV7-2
j_call: TRBJ2-1

cdr3_nt: TGTGCCAGGGAGGACACAGATACGCAGTATTTT
cdr3_aa: CAREDTDTQYF
d_call: -
clone_size: -
v_call: TRBV19
j_call: TRBJ2-3

cdr3_nt: TGCGCCAGCACAGGAGGGGTGAACACTGAAGCTTTCTTT
cdr3_aa: CASTGGVNTEAFF
d_call: -
clone_size: -
v_call: TRBV5-1
j_call: TRBJ1-1

cdr3_nt: TGTGCCAGCAGTGACTCCCCGGGACAGGGCTACAATGAGCAGTTCTTC
cdr3_aa: CASSDSPGQGYNEQFF
d_call: TRBD1
clone_size: -
v_call: TRBV6-4
j_call: TRBJ2-1

cdr3_nt: TGTGCCAGCTCACCACCAGGGAGGGGCTACACCTTC
cdr3_aa: CASSPPGRGYTF
d_call: -
clone_size: -
v_call: TRBV18
j_call: TRBJ1-2

cdr3_nt: TGTGCCAGCAGCTTAGCTCATCCCGGGACTGAAGCTTTCTTT
cdr3_aa: CASSLAHPGTEAFF
d_call: -
clone_size: -
v_call: TRBV7-9
j_call: TRBJ1-1